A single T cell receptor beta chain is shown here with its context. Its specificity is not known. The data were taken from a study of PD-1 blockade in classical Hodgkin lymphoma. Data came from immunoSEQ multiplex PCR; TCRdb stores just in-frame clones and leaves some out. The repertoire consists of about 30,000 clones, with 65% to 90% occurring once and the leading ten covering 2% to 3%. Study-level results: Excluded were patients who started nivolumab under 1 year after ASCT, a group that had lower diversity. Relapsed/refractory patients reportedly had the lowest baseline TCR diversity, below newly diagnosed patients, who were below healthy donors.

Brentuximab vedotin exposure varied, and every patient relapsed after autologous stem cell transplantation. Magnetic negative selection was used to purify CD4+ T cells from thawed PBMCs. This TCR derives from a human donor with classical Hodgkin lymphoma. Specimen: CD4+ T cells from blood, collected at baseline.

The CDR3 loop reads CASSITDLGTEAFF. In nucleotides, the CDR3 is TGTGCCAGCAGTATTACAGATTTAGGCACTGAAGCTTTCTTT. This chain uses TRBV6-1 with TRBJ1-1; D is undetermined. The CDR3 contains 14 residues. Germline CDR1 and CDR2: MNHNS and SASEGT. The V end lost 5 bases, the J end lost 4 bases, and 14 bases lay between the germline ends.